The present entry profiles one T cell receptor beta chain with its context. Its antigen is undetermined. The CDR3 has 15 amino acids. Germline CDR1 reads MNHEY; CDR2 reads SVGEGT. Trimming removed 5 bases at V and 8 bases at J, with 19 bases between. Only in-frame clones appear in the TCRdb table, and some are missing; sequencing was by immunoSEQ multiplex PCR. This table holds about 350,000 clones, around 84% found once. These data belong to a study of Ad26.COV2.S vaccination and SARS-CoV-2 variants. Across the study: Ad26.COV2.S arm of COV1001 included the donor. Regarding the study as a whole: Analytic work on TCR breadth and depth might have understated the full extent of total T cell responses.

The treatment was: roughly 19 received Ad26.COV2.S at low or high dose, single or two shots; 5 received placebo; per-sample allocation not given. Day 63 after the first vaccine or placebo injection was the time point for sampling. An Ad26 vector that expressed Wuhan-strain SARS-CoV-2 spike constituted the vaccine. J is TRBJ1-3 and V is TRBV6-2 or TRBV6-3; D may be TRBD1 (5 bases). The sequencing here drew on peripheral blood, taken in a trial of Ad26.COV2.S vaccine versus placebo. This receptor was identified in a person aged 18-60 years who received the Ad26.COV2.S COVID-19 vaccine or a placebo. The CDR3 is CASSRPGTPEDTIYF. The CDR3 nucleotides read TGTGCCAGCAGTCGACCCGGGACCCCGGAGGACACCATATATTTT.